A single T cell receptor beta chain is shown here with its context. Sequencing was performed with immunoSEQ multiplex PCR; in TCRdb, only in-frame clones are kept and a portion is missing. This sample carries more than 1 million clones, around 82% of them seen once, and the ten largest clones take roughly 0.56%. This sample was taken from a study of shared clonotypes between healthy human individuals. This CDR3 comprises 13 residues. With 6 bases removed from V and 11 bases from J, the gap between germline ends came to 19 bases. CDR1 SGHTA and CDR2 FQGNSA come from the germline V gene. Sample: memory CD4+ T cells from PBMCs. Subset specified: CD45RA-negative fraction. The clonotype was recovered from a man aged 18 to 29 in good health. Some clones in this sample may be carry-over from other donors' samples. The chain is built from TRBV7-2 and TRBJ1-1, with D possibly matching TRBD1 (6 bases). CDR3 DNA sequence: TGTGCCAGCAGTTGGGGGGGGCAGGACGCGGCTTTCTTT. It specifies CASSWGGQDAAFF.